Listed below are T cell receptor beta chains from one sample, sequenced in a study of blood T cells in healthy people across ages. TCRdb recomputed calls from the 5' RACE reads with MiXCR, one row per CDR3 protein. The sample contains 1,100,000 or so distinct CDR3 sequences, around 43% of which appear only once. Material for sequencing was blood. These receptor sequences come from a woman aged 55-69 years in good health. CDR3s include the opening cysteine and the closing phenylalanine or tryptophan. The D gene is left open where the match is weak. Size tells how often a clone was seen (once, few, many) or the class of an expanded clone, and some rows leave it out.

TGCAGCGTTGAGCATCAACTAGCCAAAAACATTCAGTACTTC	CSVEHQLAKNIQYF	NA	TRBV29-1	TRBJ2-4	14	NA
TGTGCCAGCAGCTTAGGTCAGAGCCATTTTGGGTATGAGCAGTTCTTC	CASSLGQSHFGYEQFF	few	TRBV7-2	TRBJ2-1	16	NA
TGCGCCAGCAGGCCCTCGGGGGCCTGCGAGCAGTACTTC	CASRPSGACEQYF	NA	TRBV28	TRBJ2-7	13	NA
TGTGCCAGCAGTTTATTTGGGGGGCTGACAGATACGCAGTATTTT	CASSLFGGLTDTQYF	NA	TRBV28	TRBJ2-3	15	NA
TGCAGCGTTGAATTTGGACAGGGAACAGATACGCAGTATTTT	CSVEFGQGTDTQYF	NA	TRBV29-1	TRBJ2-3	14	TRBD1
TGTGCCACCAGCAGGACGGCCATATCAGGGGTCACTCAGCCCCAGCATTTT	CATSRTAISGVTQPQHF	NA	TRBV15	TRBJ1-5	17	NA
TGTGCCAGCGGGGGACAGGGATCCTACAATGAGCAGTTCTTC	CASGGQGSYNEQFF	NA	TRBV28	TRBJ2-1	14	TRBD1
TGTGCCAGCAGCCATTCCGGCGGGAGGGCCTTATATACGCAGTATTTT	CASSHSGGRALYTQYF	few	TRBV3-1	TRBJ2-3	16	TRBD2
TGTGCCACCAGTAACACGGGCGATTCACCCCTCCACTTT	CATSNTGDSPLHF	NA	TRBV15	TRBJ1-6	13	NA
TGTGCCAGCAGCCCTACTAGCGGCCACGAGCAGTACTTC	CASSPTSGHEQYF	few	TRBV5-6	TRBJ2-7	13	TRBD2
TGCGCCAGCAGCACCACAGGGACAGATACGCAGTATTTT	CASSTTGTDTQYF	few	TRBV5-1	TRBJ2-3	13	NA
TGTGCCAGCAGCTTGGCTACAGGTTCCCGGTACGAGCAGTACTTC	CASSLATGSRYEQYF	NA	TRBV11-2	TRBJ2-7	15	NA
TGCGCCAGCAGCTTGTTTACAGGGGCGAACACCGGGGAGCTGTTTTTT	CASSLFTGANTGELFF	NA	TRBV5-1	TRBJ2-2	16	TRBD1
TGTGCCATCAGTGGAGGAGATCTAGCCAAAAACATTCAGTACTTC	CAISGGDLAKNIQYF	NA	TRBV10-3	TRBJ2-4	15	NA
TGCGCCAGCAGCCCGGAGATAGGGTTGGATGAGCAGTTCTTC	CASSPEIGLDEQFF	NA	TRBV5-1	TRBJ2-1	14	NA
TGTGCCAGCAGTTCCCACCTTGCCCGGACAGACTATTCCTACGAGCAGTACTTC	CASSSHLARTDYSYEQYF	few	TRBV6-2/TRBV6-3	TRBJ2-7	18	NA
TGTGCCAGCAGCCAGGCCCCGAATGAGCAGTTCTTC	CASSQAPNEQFF	few	TRBV3-1	TRBJ2-1	12	NA
TGTGCCAGCAGCGATGGACTAGCGGGAGTGAAGACAGATACGCAGTATTTT	CASSDGLAGVKTDTQYF	NA	TRBV9	TRBJ2-3	17	TRBD2
TGTGCCAGCAGTTACTCGGGGTTCCAAGAGACCCAGTACTTC	CASSYSGFQETQYF	NA	TRBV6-5	TRBJ2-5	14	NA
TGTGCCCGCAGCAACCTGGGACAGAACACTGAAGCTTTCTTT	CARSNLGQNTEAFF	NA	TRBV12-3/TRBV12-4	TRBJ1-1	14	NA
TGTGCCACCCAGATCAAGGCAGGTGGCTACGAGCAGTACTTC	CATQIKAGGYEQYF	few	TRBV15	TRBJ2-7	14	NA
TGTGCCAGCAGTTTTCCTCGCGGGAGTGGGGAGACCCAGTACTTC	CASSFPRGSGETQYF	NA	TRBV28	TRBJ2-5	15	TRBD2
TGTGCCAGCAGTTTGATACAGGGGGCGGGAGGCTACACCTTC	CASSLIQGAGGYTF	few	TRBV12-3/TRBV12-4	TRBJ1-2	14	TRBD1
TGTGCCAGCAGCGAAATCGCCACCTTACAGTTCTTC	CASSEIATLQFF	few	TRBV7-6	TRBJ2-1	12	NA
TGTGCCACCAGCAGAGATAACGAGCAGTACTTC	CATSRDNEQYF	NA	TRBV15	TRBJ2-7	11	NA
TGTGCCAGCAGTGAATGGGGCAGCCTTAGCAATCAGCCCCAGCATTTT	CASSEWGSLSNQPQHF	once	TRBV2	TRBJ1-5	16	NA
TGTGCCAGCAGTTCCCCGGAGGTGGGCAATGAGCAGTTCTTC	CASSSPEVGNEQFF	NA	TRBV12-3/TRBV12-4	TRBJ2-1	14	NA
TGTGCCAGCAGCCAAGAGAGGCTAGCGGGTATGGAGCAGTTCTTC	CASSQERLAGMEQFF	NA	TRBV4-2	TRBJ2-1	15	TRBD2
TGTGCCAGTAGGAGGACGGGACAGGGGATAATCAATGAGCAGTTCTTC	CASRRTGQGIINEQFF	NA	TRBV12-3/TRBV12-4	TRBJ2-1	16	TRBD1
TGCAGTGCCCCGGTAGCGGGAGATGAGACCCGGTACTTC	CSAPVAGDETRYF	NA	TRBV20-1	TRBJ2-5	13	TRBD2
TGCAGCGGTGGAGACTGGGGGGCCAATACGCAGTATTTT	CSGGDWGANTQYF	NA	TRBV29-1	TRBJ2-3	13	NA
TGCGCCAGCAGCCAAGCGAATAATGAAAAACTGTTTTTT	CASSQANNEKLFF	NA	TRBV4-1	TRBJ1-4	13	NA
TGCGCCAGCAGTGACAGCGTAGCCAAAAACATTCAGTACTTC	CASSDSVAKNIQYF	few	TRBV10-1	TRBJ2-4	14	NA
TGCAGTGCTAGTGTCGGTCCCTACGAGCAGTACTTC	CSASVGPYEQYF	NA	TRBV20-1	TRBJ2-7	12	NA
TGTGCCAGCAGCGGAGGACAGGCCAACCATGGCTACACCTTC	CASSGGQANHGYTF	NA	TRBV11-1	TRBJ1-2	14	TRBD1
TGTGCCAGCCTGGCGGGGGAGGACTATGGCTACACCTTC	CASLAGEDYGYTF	once	TRBV6-1	TRBJ1-2	13	NA
TGTGCCAGCAGCTCAAGGGCGGGGGGACAGGGGAGGATCAGTGAGCAGTTCTTC	CASSSRAGGQGRISEQFF	NA	TRBV9	TRBJ2-1	18	TRBD1
TGCAGTGCTGAGGCCGCCGGGGTGGATACGCAGTATTTT	CSAEAAGVDTQYF	NA	TRBV20-1	TRBJ2-3	13	NA
TGTGCCAGCAGCCCCACTAGCGGGTTCACAGATACGCAGTATTTT	CASSPTSGFTDTQYF	few	TRBV12-3/TRBV12-4	TRBJ2-3	15	TRBD2
TGTGCCAGCAGCCCTCGGGACCACCTTCACAATGAGCAGTTCTTC	CASSPRDHLHNEQFF	few	TRBV7-9	TRBJ2-1	15	NA
TGTGCCAGCAGCCAAGACCCGGCGGAGGAAAAACTGTTTTTT	CASSQDPAEEKLFF	once	TRBV7-6	TRBJ1-4	14	NA
TGTGCCAGCAGTCAGACTAGCGGGAGGTACGAGCAGTACTTC	CASSQTSGRYEQYF	NA	TRBV12-3/TRBV12-4	TRBJ2-7	14	TRBD2
TGTGCCAGCTCACGGCGGGAGATTACCTACAATGAGCAGTTCTTC	CASSRREITYNEQFF	NA	TRBV18	TRBJ2-1	15	TRBD2
TGTGCCATCAGTGAAAGACTAGCGGGAAGGTCCTACGAGCAGTACTTC	CAISERLAGRSYEQYF	NA	TRBV10-3	TRBJ2-7	16	TRBD2
TGTGCCAGCAGTGAAGGGCAGGGTTATCAGCCCCAGCATTTT	CASSEGQGYQPQHF	NA	TRBV2	TRBJ1-5	14	NA
TGTGCCAGCAGCCCCTCGGCGGACCACACCTACGAGCAGTACTTC	CASSPSADHTYEQYF	NA	TRBV11-2	TRBJ2-7	15	NA